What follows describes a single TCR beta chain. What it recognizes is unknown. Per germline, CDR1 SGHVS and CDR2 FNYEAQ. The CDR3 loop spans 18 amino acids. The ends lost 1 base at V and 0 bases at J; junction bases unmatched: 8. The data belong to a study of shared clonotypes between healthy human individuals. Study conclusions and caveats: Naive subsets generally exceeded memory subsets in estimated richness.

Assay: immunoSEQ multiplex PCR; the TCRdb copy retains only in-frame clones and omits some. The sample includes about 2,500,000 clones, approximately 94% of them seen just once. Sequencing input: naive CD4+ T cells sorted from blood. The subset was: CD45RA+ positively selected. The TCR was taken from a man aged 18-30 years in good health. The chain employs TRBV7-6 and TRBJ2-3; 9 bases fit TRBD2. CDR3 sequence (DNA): TGTGCCAGCAGCTTAGGTGTCGGACTAGCGCTAAGCACAGATACGCAGTATTTT. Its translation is CASSLGVGLALSTDTQYF.